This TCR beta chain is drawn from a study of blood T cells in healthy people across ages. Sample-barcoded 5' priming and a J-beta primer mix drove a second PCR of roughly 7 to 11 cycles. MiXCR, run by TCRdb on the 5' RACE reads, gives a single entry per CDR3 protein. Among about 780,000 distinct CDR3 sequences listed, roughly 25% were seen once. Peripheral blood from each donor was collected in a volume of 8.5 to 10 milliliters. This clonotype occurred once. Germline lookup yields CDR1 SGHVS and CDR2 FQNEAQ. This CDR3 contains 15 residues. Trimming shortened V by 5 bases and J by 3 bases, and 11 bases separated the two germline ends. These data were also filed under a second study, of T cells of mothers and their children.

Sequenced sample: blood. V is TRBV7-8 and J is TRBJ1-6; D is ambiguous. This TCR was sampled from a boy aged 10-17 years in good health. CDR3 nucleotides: TGTGCCAGCAGCCCTCCTGAGGTCTATAATTCACCCCTCCACTTT. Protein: CASSPPEVYNSPLHF.